One T cell receptor (beta chain) is described in this entry. This specimen belongs to a study of cytomegalovirus exposure and HLA in healthy donors. Germline V gene data show CDR1 as SGDLS and CDR2 as YYNGEE. V was shortened by 2 bases and J by 0 bases, with 8 bases between the two germline ends. The CDR3 totals 14 residues. The study ran its PCR with 60 Vbeta and 13 Jbeta primers. Clones were sequenced by immunoSEQ multiplex PCR, and TCRdb holds only the in-frame ones, with some missing. The table records approximately 91,000 clones, 69% of them present only once. Sequencing was performed on PBMCs. The receptor's source is a female donor in good health and CMV-seronegative. The rearrangement uses TRBV9 and TRBJ1-1, with D unclear. The CDR3 here is CASSVHSMNTEAFF. The CDR3, as DNA: TGTGCCAGCAGCGTTCACAGCATGAACACTGAAGCTTTCTTT.